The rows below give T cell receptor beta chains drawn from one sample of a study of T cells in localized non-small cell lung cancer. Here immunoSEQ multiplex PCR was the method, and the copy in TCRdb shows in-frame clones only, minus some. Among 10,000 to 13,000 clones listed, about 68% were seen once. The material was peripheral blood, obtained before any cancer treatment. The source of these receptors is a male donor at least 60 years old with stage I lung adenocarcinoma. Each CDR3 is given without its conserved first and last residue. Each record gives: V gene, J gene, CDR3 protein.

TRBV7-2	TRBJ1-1	ASSLVGLNTEAF
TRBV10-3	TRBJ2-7	AITRRGGSGIYEQY
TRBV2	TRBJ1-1	ASRRPRDSEAF
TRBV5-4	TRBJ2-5	ASSLGTLADRTQY
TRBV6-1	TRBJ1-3	ASSDEGNTIY
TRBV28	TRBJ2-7	ASSSPRLRTYEQY
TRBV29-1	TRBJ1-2	SVEAGGYYGYT
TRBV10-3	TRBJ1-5	ASSGTNQPQH
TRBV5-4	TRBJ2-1	ASSGGNEQF
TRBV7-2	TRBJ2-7	ASTNIGGGSSYEQY
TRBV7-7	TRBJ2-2	ASSFQLAGEYTGELF